These T cell receptor beta chains were read from a single sample in a study of cytomegalovirus exposure and HLA in healthy donors. TCRdb's table, derived via immunoSEQ multiplex PCR, lists solely in-frame clones and lacks some. The data contain about 210,000 clones, around 87% of them singletons. Sequenced: PBMCs. These receptor sequences come from a boy between 2 and 10 years old in good health and CMV-seronegative. Each CDR3 is given without its conserved first and last residue.

j_call: TRBJ2-5
v_call: TRBV6-5
cdr3_aa: ASSYSTSSVETQY

j_call: TRBJ1-1
v_call: TRBV5-6
cdr3_aa: ASSLFLGTGMNTEAF

j_call: TRBJ1-3
v_call: TRBV4-2
cdr3_aa: ASSQAGFGNTIY

j_call: TRBJ2-1
v_call: TRBV10-3
cdr3_aa: AISGSTGGNNEQF

j_call: TRBJ1-2
v_call: TRBV9
cdr3_aa: ASSVDFWSGSYGYT

j_call: TRBJ1-6
v_call: TRBV2
cdr3_aa: AVDGNSPLH

j_call: TRBJ1-6
v_call: TRBV28
cdr3_aa: ASSSEGANSDNSPLH

j_call: TRBJ2-5
v_call: TRBV9
cdr3_aa: ASSASWEKETQY

j_call: TRBJ1-2
v_call: TRBV29-1
cdr3_aa: SAATDKNYGYT

j_call: TRBJ2-7
v_call: TRBV18
cdr3_aa: ASSTTGGSYEQY

j_call: TRBJ2-6
v_call: TRBV19
cdr3_aa: ASSMLQGGTGANVLT

j_call: TRBJ2-3
v_call: TRBV2
cdr3_aa: ASSDQRGILDTQY

j_call: NA
v_call: TRBV6-1
cdr3_aa: ASSEGLAGGYEQY

j_call: TRBJ1-1
v_call: TRBV7-9
cdr3_aa: ASSLPLSSAEAF

j_call: TRBJ2-7
v_call: TRBV15
cdr3_aa: ATSGFIGTVDYEQY

j_call: TRBJ1-3
v_call: TRBV9
cdr3_aa: ASTPGLFSGNTIY

j_call: TRBJ1-2
v_call: TRBV19
cdr3_aa: ASSTRVYPVYGYT

j_call: TRBJ1-1
v_call: TRBV19
cdr3_aa: ASSTLYPGKNTEAF

j_call: TRBJ1-1
v_call: TRBV6-1
cdr3_aa: ASSPVTDMNTEAF

j_call: TRBJ1-6
v_call: TRBV7-6
cdr3_aa: ASRWDTDNSPLH

j_call: TRBJ1-1
v_call: TRBV16
cdr3_aa: ASSRGQNTEAF

j_call: TRBJ1-5
v_call: TRBV19
cdr3_aa: ASAVRSDQPQH